The source of this T cell receptor (beta chain) is a study of T-cell memory formation after mild COVID-19. Points on this clonotype: The antigen is undetermined.

Study-wide results and limits: CM and EM subsets held most contracting CD4+ clones; EMRA held CD8+ ones.

A single record per CDR3 protein comes from TCRdb applying MiXCR to the 5' RACE reads. The sample holds approximately 180,000 distinct CDR3 sequences, 16% seen once. The V and J ends lost 2 bases and 10 bases respectively, with 12 bases between them. The CDR3 has 13 residues. Looked up from germline, CDR1 is SGHTA and CDR2 is FQGNSA. Material: PBMCs or a T cell subset sorted from them (not recorded which). This chain uses TRBV7-2 with TRBJ2-4; no clear D. The sequence came from an adult woman who had mild COVID-19 (a few samples of this study predate the infection). Cell type and time point are not known. CDR3 in amino acids: CASSLTTSGIQYF. The CDR3 nucleotides read TGTGCCAGCAGCTTAACCACCTCTGGGATTCAGTACTTC. The variable domain in full, completed from reference TRBV7-2 and TRBJ2-4, reads GAGVSQSPSNKVTEKGKDVELRCDPISGHTALYWYRQSLGQGLEFLIYFQGNSAPDKSGLPSDRFSAERTGGSVSTLTIQRTQQEDSAVYLCASSLTTSGIQYFGAGTRLSVL.